One sample yielded the 30 T cell receptor beta chains listed below, sequenced in a study of blood T cell repertoires in COVID-19. Sequencing was performed with immunoSEQ multiplex PCR; in TCRdb, only in-frame clones are kept and a portion is missing. The data contain around 170,000 clones, approximately 80% of them seen just once; the ten biggest clones take up roughly 2.8%. Sequenced material: peripheral blood. The receptors stem from an older woman with acute or convalescent COVID-19.

This clone was counted a single time. V usage is TRBV7-2 and J usage is TRBJ1-1; 7 bases map to TRBD1. Germline CDR1 SGHTA, CDR2 FQGNSA. Unmatched junction bases numbered 6, after V lost 4 bases and J lost 4 bases. The CDR3 runs 14 residues. Here the CDR3 DNA reads TGTGCCAGCAGCTCTAGGGGGCTGACCACTGAAGCTTTCTTT. Its protein is CASSSRGLTTEAFF.

The chain joins TRBV9 to TRBJ2-6; D perhaps matches TRBD1 (6 bases). There are 15 residues in the CDR3. CDR1 and CDR2 from the germline V gene are SGDLS and YYNGEE. V was shortened by 4 bases and J by 2 bases, with 10 bases between the two germline ends. The CDR3 nucleotides are TGTGCCAGCAGCACCAGGGGCGCTGGGGCCAACGTCCTGACTTTC. Translated: CASSTRGAGANVLTF.

The V gene is TRBV29-1, the J gene TRBJ1-5; TRBD1 is a possible D gene (5 bases). V was cut by 4 bases and J by 4 bases, with 11 bases left in between. CDR1 and CDR2 (germline): SQVTM, ANQGSEA. The CDR3 totals 13 residues. The CDR3 bases are TGCAGCGTTGTTACAGGTCAGAATCAGCCCCAGCATTTT. This sequence encodes CSVVTGQNQPQHF.

The genes are TRBV3-1 (or the pseudogene TRBV3-2) and TRBJ1-4; D perhaps matches TRBD1 (5 bases). V lost 5 bases and J 8 bases, leaving 12 bases between the germline ends. The CDR3 has 13 amino acids. Per the germline V gene, CDR1 is LGHDT and CDR2 is YNNKEL (reference sequence). The CDR3 reads CASSGQGSEKLFF. The CDR3 DNA reads as TGTGCCAGCAGCGGGCAGGGCAGCGAAAAACTGTTTTTT.

This chain joins TRBV6-5 and TRBJ1-2; TRBD1 matches at 7 bases. Germline V gene lookup returns CDR1 MNHEY and CDR2 SVGAGI. The CDR3 length is 14 residues. The ends lost 5 bases at V and 2 bases at J; junction bases unmatched: 5. This chain's CDR3 is CASSPGTVNYGYTF. Here the CDR3 DNA reads TGTGCCAGCAGTCCCGGGACAGTCAACTATGGCTACACCTTC.

The rearrangement links TRBV30 to TRBJ2-1; 9 bases fit TRBD1. Germline V lookup: CDR1 GTSNPN, CDR2 SVGIG (reference sequence). J gave up 7 bases and V 5 bases, and 0 bases lay outside the gene matches. The length of the CDR3 is 11 residues. CDR3 in amino acids: CAWGQGNEQFF. The DNA of the CDR3 is TGTGCCTGGGGACAGGGGAATGAGCAGTTCTTC.

This clone was counted a few times. The V call is TRBV4-2, the J call TRBJ1-2; D unclear. Germline V gene data show CDR1 as LGHNA and CDR2 as YNFKEQ. The CDR3 covers 17 residues. The ends were cut back, 0 bases at V and 3 bases at J, with 17 bases in the middle. The CDR3 region has the DNA TGTGCCAGCAGCCAAGATGGTAGCGGGGTGAACGACTATGGCTACACCTTC. This codes for CASSQDGSGVNDYGYTF.

This clone has just one count. The chain has TRBV6-2 or TRBV6-3 and TRBJ1-6; 7 nucleotides align to TRBD1. The V gene's germline CDR1 is MNHEY and CDR2 SVGEGT. CDR3 size: 15 residues. V gave up 6 bases and J gave up 7 bases; unmatched junction bases: 9. The CDR3 sequence: CASSRAGGANSPLHF. The CDR3 DNA reads TGTGCCAGCAGCCGGGCAGGGGGTGCCAATTCACCCCTCCACTTT.

This chain uses TRBV11-3 with TRBJ2-3; tentative D call: TRBD2 (6 bases). This CDR3 is built from 15 residues. V was cut by 2 bases and J by 2 bases, with 11 bases left in between. CDR1 is SGHNT, CDR2 YENEEA, per germline. CDR3 nucleotides: TGTGCCAGCAGCTTATCCGGGGGATTCACAGATACGCAGTATTTT. It specifies CASSLSGGFTDTQYF.

The chain employs TRBV19 and TRBJ1-4, with D maybe TRBD1 (5 bases). Germline V gives CDR1 LNHDA, CDR2 SQIVND (reference sequence). This CDR3 has 14 amino acids. Trimming pared 5 bases from V and 4 bases from J, leaving 11 bases between. This CDR3 reads CASSLAGLNEKLFF. In nucleotides, the CDR3 is TGTGCCAGTAGTCTCGCAGGGCTTAATGAAAAACTGTTTTTT.

This clone was counted only a few times. The V call is TRBV18, the J call TRBJ2-2; 7 positions match TRBD1. The length of the CDR3 is 15 residues. Germline V gene sequence: CDR1 KGHSH, CDR2 LQKENI. Unmatched junction bases numbered 0, after V lost 1 base and J lost 1 base. In DNA, the CDR3 is TGTGCCAGCTCACCACGACAGGGGAACACCGGGGAGCTGTTTTTT. Protein: CASSPRQGNTGELFF.

Only a few counts were recorded for this clone. The rearrangement uses TRBV6-2 or TRBV6-3 and TRBJ2-2, with D possibly matching TRBD1 (5 bases). This CDR3 comprises 15 residues. V gave up 2 bases and J gave up 5 bases, with 12 bases separating them. Germline lookup yields CDR1 MNHEY and CDR2 SVGEGT. CDR3 sequence: CASSYEGAGTGELFF. The CDR3 DNA sequence: TGTGCCAGCAGTTACGAAGGGGCCGGGACCGGGGAGCTGTTTTTT.

J is TRBJ2-7 and V is TRBV6-2 or TRBV6-3, with D possibly being TRBD1 (6 bases). The CDR3 totals 20 residues. Trimming cost V 0 bases and J 0 bases, with 24 bases left between them. Germline V gives CDR1 MNHEY, CDR2 SVGEGT. The CDR3 loop reads CASSYSTPNSTGQSSYEQYF. The CDR3 nucleotides are TGTGCCAGCAGTTACTCCACACCGAATTCGACCGGACAGTCCTCCTACGAGCAGTACTTC.

The chain uses TRBV7-8 and TRBJ2-5, with TRBD1 identical over 7 bases. The CDR3 runs 13 residues. Germline values: CDR1 SGHVS, CDR2 FQNEAQ. V was pared by 7 bases and J by 4 bases, with 6 bases of the junction left unmatched. The CDR3 loop is CASISGGRETQYF. The CDR3 nucleotides are TGTGCCAGCATTTCAGGGGGTCGAGAGACCCAGTACTTC. The variable domain in full, completed from reference TRBV7-8 and TRBJ2-5, reads GAGVSQSPRYKVAKRGQDVALRCDPISGHVSLFWYQQALGQGPEFLTYFQNEAQLDKSGLPSDRFFAERPEGSVSTLKIQRTQQEDSAVYLCASISGGRETQYFGPGTRLLVL.

The gene calls are TRBV11-3 and TRBJ2-7; 9 positions match TRBD1. V trimming: 1 base; J trimming: 5 bases; junction bases outside the gene matches: 6. This CDR3 region has 15 residues. In germline, CDR1 is SGHNT, CDR2 YENEEA. The CDR3 sequence: CASSLAGQGNNEQYF. CDR3 coding DNA: TGTGCCAGCAGCTTAGCGGGACAGGGAAACAACGAGCAGTACTTC.

The CDR3 sequence is CASNHPGLAGAYEQYF. The CDR3 DNA is TGTGCCAGCAACCACCCGGGACTAGCGGGGGCCTACGAGCAGTACTTC. V gene TRBV27 combines with J gene TRBJ2-7, with TRBD2 identical over 14 bases. The V gene's germline CDR1 is MNHEY and CDR2 SMNVEV (reference sequence). This CDR3 comprises 16 residues. Trimming removed 7 bases from V and 2 bases from J; junction bases left unmatched: 7.

The V gene is TRBV11-2, the J gene TRBJ1-1; D gene unclear. From germline, CDR1 is SGHAT and CDR2 FQNNGV. Between the trimmed V and J ends, which lost 6 bases and 4 bases, there was a span of 12 bases. The CDR3 totals 13 residues. The CDR3 loop is CASSIPGFTEAFF. The CDR3 DNA reads as TGTGCCAGCAGTATTCCTGGCTTCACTGAAGCTTTCTTT.

The genes are TRBV6-4 and TRBJ1-5; perhaps TRBD1 as D (5 bases). Deletions cut 10 bases from V and 0 bases from J, with 16 bases between. The CDR3 length is 15 residues. In germline, CDR1 is MRHNA, CDR2 SNTAGT. CDR3 sequence reads: CATSEGDYSNQPQHF. DNA of the CDR3: TGTGCCACCAGCGAAGGGGACTATAGCAATCAGCCCCAGCATTTT.

The chain combines TRBV19 with TRBJ2-7; weak D call: TRBD2 (5 bases). CDR3 length: 16 amino acids. The V and J ends lost 5 bases and 6 bases respectively, with 23 bases between them. Per germline, CDR1 LNHDA and CDR2 SQIVND (reference sequence). The CDR3 region is CASSQTGFTLGSEQYF. CDR3 DNA: TGTGCCAGTAGTCAAACGGGATTTACCCTCGGGTCCGAGCAGTACTTC.

V usage is TRBV9 and J usage is TRBJ2-5; 8 bases fit TRBD2. Germline V gives CDR1 SGDLS, CDR2 YYNGEE. The junction had 9 bases not matched to a gene; V was cut back by 0 bases and J by 5 bases. This CDR3 is built from 16 residues. CDR3 residues: CASSVALGGAGETQYF. In nucleotides, the CDR3 is TGTGCCAGCAGCGTAGCTCTCGGGGGGGCAGGGGAGACCCAGTACTTC.

This chain links TRBV28 with TRBJ2-7, with 7 bases lining up with TRBD2. From germline, CDR1 is MDHEN and CDR2 SYDVKM. The V segment lost 7 bases and the J segment 2 bases; nucleotides outside the gene matches: 11. The CDR3 length is 15 residues. The CDR3, as DNA: TGTGCCAGCACACCCCTCCAGGGAGGGACCTACGAGCAGTACTTC. It specifies CASTPLQGGTYEQYF.

The chain joins TRBV6-2 or TRBV6-3 to TRBJ1-1; D perhaps matches TRBD1 (5 bases). V was clipped by 4 bases and J by 4 bases, with 10 bases between them. Germline V gene lookup returns CDR1 MNHEY and CDR2 SVGEGT. The CDR3 length is 13 residues. The CDR3 sequence is CASSWGRGTEAFF. The DNA of the CDR3 is TGTGCCAGCAGTTGGGGGAGGGGCACTGAAGCTTTCTTT.

This chain joins TRBV9 and TRBJ2-5; TRBD1 is a possible D gene (6 bases). V was cut by 3 bases and J by 1 base, with 19 bases left in between. The V gene's germline CDR1 is SGDLS and CDR2 YYNGEE. The CDR3 covers 17 residues. This CDR3 is CASSAGKGGSLQETQYF. Here the CDR3 DNA reads TGTGCCAGCAGCGCCGGCAAAGGGGGTTCTCTCCAAGAGACCCAGTACTTC.

The chain combines TRBV6-5 with TRBJ1-2, with a tentative D call TRBD1 (6 bases). Trimming left V 10 bases short and J 4 bases short, with 16 bases between. Germline V gene data show CDR1 as MNHEY and CDR2 as SVGAGI. This CDR3 has 13 amino acids. CDR3 sequence reads: CATTPGHLYGYTF. Here the CDR3 DNA reads TGTGCCACCACTCCGGGACACCTCTATGGCTACACCTTC.

V and J are TRBV25-1 and TRBJ2-7, with 10 bases fitting TRBD1. The trim removed 4 bases at V and 3 bases at J, leaving 9 bases unmatched. Germline V CDR1 and CDR2: MGHDK, SYGVNS. The CDR3 is 16 amino acids. The CDR3, as DNA: TGTGCCAGCAGTGCACCATTCCGGGACAGGGGCTACGAGCAGTACTTC. This sequence encodes CASSAPFRDRGYEQYF.

The rearrangement links TRBV11-2 to TRBJ2-7; TRBD1 matches 7 bases. From germline, CDR1 is SGHAT and CDR2 FQNNGV. The CDR3 consists of 13 residues. With 5 bases clipped from V and 3 bases from J, the junction kept 4 bases outside the gene matches. CDR3 nucleotide sequence: TGTGCCAGCAGCCGTTGGGACAGCTACGAGCAGTACTTC. Protein sequence: CASSRWDSYEQYF.

The chain has TRBV24-1 and TRBJ2-7; 7 bases align to TRBD1. Germline V gene lookup returns CDR1 KGHDR and CDR2 SFDVKD. The ends lost 3 bases at V and 3 bases at J; junction bases unmatched: 10. The CDR3 consists of 16 residues. For the CDR3, the DNA is TGTGCCACCAGTGATAGACAGGGTTGGATTTACTACGAGCAGTACTTC. Protein: CATSDRQGWIYYEQYF.

V gene TRBV6-5 combines with J gene TRBJ2-7; TRBD1 is a possible D gene (8 bases). V was trimmed by 5 bases and J by 3 bases, leaving 17 bases between them. This CDR3 comprises 15 residues. Germline V gene lookup returns CDR1 MNHEY and CDR2 SVGAGI. Here the CDR3 DNA reads TGTGCCAGCAGTCTATCACAGGGGGGGGGCTACGAGCAGTACTTC. Protein product: CASSLSQGGGYEQYF.

The rearrangement links TRBV18 to TRBJ2-7, with D tentatively TRBD2 (6 bases). CDR1 is KGHSH and CDR2 is LQKENI in the germline V gene. CDR3 length: 18 amino acids. V was pared by 4 bases and J by 4 bases, with 26 bases between. Written as DNA, the CDR3 is TGTGCCAGCTCACTAGGCACCGGGACTCAAGGCAGAAGTTACGAGCAGTACTTC. Translating it yields CASSLGTGTQGRSYEQYF.

The chain employs TRBV12-3 or TRBV12-4 and TRBJ2-5; unclear D gene. There are 11 residues in the CDR3. Deletions cut 3 bases from V and 5 bases from J, with 4 bases between. The CDR3 loop is CASSLEETQYF. The CDR3, as DNA: TGTGCCAGCAGTTTGGAGGAGACCCAGTACTTC.